The clone carrying this T cell receptor beta chain was observed a handful of times. Its target is not known. Trimming took 6 bases from V and 3 from J, leaving 14 bases between them. The CDR3 totals 13 residues. CDR1 DFQATT and CDR2 SNEGSKA come from the germline V gene (reference sequence). This specimen belongs to a study of T-cell memory formation after mild COVID-19. Across the study: Clusters of TCRs were largely donor specific. Study conclusions and caveats: There were some responding clones in pre-infection memory, which suggested that cross-reactive memory had joined.

TCRdb reprocessed the 5' RACE reads with MiXCR, giving one entry per CDR3 protein. The profile shows fewer than 700,000 distinct CDR3 sequences, roughly 18% of them singletons. This receptor was obtained from an adult woman who had mild COVID-19 (a few samples of this study predate the infection). Cell type and time point are not known. The genes are TRBV20-1 and TRBJ1-2; tentative D call: TRBD1 (6 bases). The material sequenced was PBMCs or a T cell subset sorted from them (not recorded which). This chain's CDR3 is CSATDRIHYGYTF. The CDR3 DNA is TGCAGTGCAACAGACAGGATCCACTATGGCTACACCTTC.